The 27 T cell receptor beta chains in this list originate from one sample, sequenced in a study of blood T cell repertoires in COVID-19. The protocol was immunoSEQ multiplex PCR, while the TCRdb copy is restricted to in-frame clones and leaves out a portion. The sample holds approximately 190,000 clones, about 85% seen once. The source material was peripheral blood. All receptors come from a human donor in a cohort sampled during active COVID-19.

This chain connects TRBV6-5 to TRBJ1-4, with TRBD1 matching over 7 bases. The germline V gene encodes CDR1 MNHEY and CDR2 SVGAGI. V dropped 8 bases and J dropped 4; count of bases not matched to a gene: 4. This CDR3 comprises 13 residues. The CDR3 DNA follows: TGTGCCAGCCTGGGACAGATTAATGAAAAACTGTTTTTT. This gives the protein CASLGQINEKLFF.

The V call is TRBV2, the J call TRBJ1-2; 7 bases fit TRBD1. Germline-derived CDR1 and CDR2 are SNHLY and FYNNEI. The CDR3 is 13 amino acids. Trimming took 10 bases from V and 4 from J; bases not matched to a gene: 9. Here the CDR3 DNA reads TGTGCCACAGACCCCGGGACAGCCTATGGCTACACCTTC. Translation: CATDPGTAYGYTF.

The CDR3, as DNA: TGTGCCAGCAGCCTAAGAGCGGGCTTAGAGACCCAGTACTTC. Its protein product is CASSLRAGLETQYF. This chain connects TRBV11-2 to TRBJ2-5; D is possibly TRBD2 (6 bases). The CDR3 contains 14 residues. CDR1 and CDR2 (germline): SGHAT, FQNNGV. V was trimmed by 5 bases and J by 4 bases, leaving 14 bases between them. Full variable domain (missing parts from reference TRBV11-2 and TRBJ2-5): EAGVAQSPRYKIIEKRQSVAFWCNPISGHATLYWYQQILGQGPKLLIQFQNNGVVDDSQLPKDRFSAERLKGVDSTLKIQPAKLEDSAVYLCASSLRAGLETQYFGPGTRLLVL.

The J gene is TRBJ1-1, the V gene TRBV5-6; D perhaps matches TRBD1 (5 bases). The CDR3 extends over 14 amino acids. Trimming cost V 5 bases and J 7 bases, with 18 bases left between them. From germline, CDR1 is SGHDT and CDR2 YYEEEE. CDR3 nucleotide sequence: TGTGCCAGCAGGAGATCAGGAGATAGGGGTGAAGCTTTCTTT. It codes for CASRRSGDRGEAFF.

The chain joins TRBV5-1 to TRBJ2-5; 7 bases match TRBD1. CDR1 SGHRS and CDR2 YFSETQ come from the germline V gene. The CDR3 spans 15 residues. Unmatched junction bases numbered 7, after V lost 4 bases and J lost 1 base. CDR3 nucleotide sequence: TGCGCCAGCAGCGGGGGTACAGGGGCCCAAGAGACCCAGTACTTC. This codes for CASSGGTGAQETQYF.

The chain links TRBV19 to TRBJ2-5; D is possibly TRBD2 (5 bases). The CDR3 runs to 15 residues. Trimming cost V 3 bases and J 2 bases, with 13 bases left between them. The germline V gene encodes CDR1 LNHDA and CDR2 SQIVND (reference sequence). The CDR3 bases are TGTGCCAGTAGTATCGGGCCCGGGGTGCAAGAGACCCAGTACTTC. Translating it yields CASSIGPGVQETQYF.

The gene calls are TRBV11-2 and TRBJ2-1, with unresolved D. Deletions cut 0 bases from V and 13 bases from J, with 10 bases between. The CDR3 runs 12 residues. The germline V gene encodes CDR1 SGHAT and CDR2 FQNNGV. CDR3 in DNA: TGTGCCAGCAGCTTAGAGGGTCTAGGTCAGTTCTTC. Translation gives CASSLEGLGQFF.

The CDR3 DNA follows: TGTGCCAGCAGTCGGGGGGGGATGGGAAGAAACGCTGAAGCTTTCTTT. Protein: CASSRGGMGRNAEAFF. The gene calls are TRBV2 and TRBJ1-1; a weak D match, TRBD1 (5 bases). Germline V gene lookup returns CDR1 SNHLY and CDR2 FYNNEI. Trimming shortened V by 5 bases and J by 6 bases, and 22 bases separated the two germline ends. The CDR3 extends over 16 amino acids.

V is TRBV5-1 and J is TRBJ2-3; a weak D match, TRBD1 (6 bases). V gave up 6 bases and J gave up 3 bases, with 14 bases separating them. Germline V gives CDR1 SGHRS, CDR2 YFSETQ. This CDR3 is 14 amino acids long. The chain's CDR3 is CASTRFTGTDTQYF. CDR3 in DNA: TGCGCCAGCACTCGCTTCACAGGGACAGATACGCAGTATTTT.

The chain has TRBV2 and TRBJ1-5; 7 bases are shared with TRBD1. Per germline, CDR1 SNHLY and CDR2 FYNNEI. The J segment lost 3 bases and the V segment lost 6 bases, leaving 8 bases of the junction unmatched. The CDR3 is made up of 15 amino acids. The CDR3 coding sequence is TGTGCCAGCAGCATGGGACAGCATCACAATCAGCCCCAGCATTTT. It specifies CASSMGQHHNQPQHF.

This chain uses TRBV7-8 with TRBJ2-5; possible D gene TRBD2, 5 bases. This CDR3 has 13 residues. The V gene lost 2 bases and the J gene lost 2 bases, with 6 bases spanning the gap. Germline values: CDR1 SGHVS, CDR2 FQNEAQ. CDR3 nucleotide sequence: TGTGCCAGCAGCTTATGGGAGCAAGAGACCCAGTACTTC. It codes for CASSLWEQETQYF.

The J gene is TRBJ2-7, the V gene TRBV28; TRBD2 is a possible D gene (5 bases). V was pared by 5 bases and J by 3 bases, with 14 bases between. CDR3 length: 14 amino acids. Germline V gene data show CDR1 as MDHEN and CDR2 as SYDVKM. For the CDR3, the DNA is TGTGCCAGCAGTGTACCGGGATCTAGCTACGAGCAGTACTTC. This encodes CASSVPGSSYEQYF.

The chain employs TRBV5-6 and TRBJ2-5; the match to TRBD2 covers 8 bases. The CDR3 has 15 amino acids. The J segment lost 5 bases and the V segment lost 4 bases, leaving 10 bases of the junction unmatched. Per germline, CDR1 SGHDT and CDR2 YYEEEE. CDR3 in amino acids: CASSAHRGGLETQYF. The CDR3 DNA is TGTGCCAGCAGCGCCCACCGGGGGGGCCTGGAGACCCAGTACTTC.

The V gene is TRBV15, the J gene TRBJ1-2; D not certain. CDR3 size: 16 residues. Trimming cost V 0 bases and J 4 bases, with 15 bases left between them. Germline assignment: CDR1 LNHNV and CDR2 YYDKDF (reference sequence). This CDR3 reads CATSRDFGQRFYGYTF. CDR3 nucleotides: TGTGCCACCAGCAGAGATTTTGGTCAGCGATTCTATGGCTACACCTTC.

This clone was picked up a small number of times. This chain joins TRBV3-1 (or the pseudogene TRBV3-2) and TRBJ2-1, with 9 bases identical to TRBD2. Losses at the gene ends were 1 base for V and 5 bases for J; bases not matched to a gene: 3. Germline V gene lookup returns CDR1 LGHDT and CDR2 YNNKEL (reference sequence). CDR3 length: 15 residues. CDR3 protein: CASSQGGGANNEQFF. CDR3 in DNA: TGTGCCAGCAGCCAAGGCGGGGGGGCAAACAATGAGCAGTTCTTC.

The chain employs TRBV7-2 and TRBJ2-7, with TRBD2 matching over 8 bases. V lost 5 bases and J lost 5; bases outside the gene matches: 14. Germline-derived CDR1 and CDR2 are SGHTA and FQGNSA. The CDR3 has 16 amino acids. CDR3 protein: CASSDRAGVLKNEQYF. In DNA, the CDR3 is TGTGCCAGCAGCGACCGAGCGGGAGTCTTAAAGAACGAGCAGTACTTC.

The chain carries TRBV19 and TRBJ1-3; D not resolved. Germline V gene lookup returns CDR1 LNHDA and CDR2 SQIVND (reference sequence). Trimming left V 5 bases short and J 0 bases short, with 8 bases between. This CDR3 contains 14 residues. The CDR3 nucleotides read TGTGCCAGTAGTCCTCTTTCCTCTGGAAACACCATATATTTT. Translation: CASSPLSSGNTIYF. The whole variable domain, filled in from reference TRBV19 and TRBJ1-3, reads DGGITQSPKYLFRKEGQNVTLSCEQNLNHDAMYWYRQDPGQGLRLIYYSQIVNDFQKGDIAEGYSVSREKKESFPLTVTSAQKNPTAFYLCASSPLSSGNTIYFGEGSWLTVV.

The chain joins TRBV3-1 (or the pseudogene TRBV3-2) to TRBJ2-2; D is undetermined. This CDR3 spans 14 amino acids. V gave up 2 bases and J gave up 6 bases, with 10 bases separating them. Germline loops: CDR1 LGHDT, CDR2 YNNKEL (reference sequence). The DNA for the CDR3 is TGTGCCAGCAGCCAACCAGGTTCCCCCGGGGAGCTGTTTTTT. Its translation: CASSQPGSPGELFF.

This chain connects TRBV5-1 to TRBJ1-3; 7 nucleotides align to TRBD1. V lost 4 bases and J lost 4; bases outside the gene matches: 11. This CDR3 is 16 amino acids long. Germline assignment: CDR1 SGHRS and CDR2 YFSETQ. The CDR3, as DNA: TGCGCCAGCAGCCGGGCCCCACAGGGGATAGGAAACACCATATATTTT. This encodes CASSRAPQGIGNTIYF.

CDR3 coding DNA: TGTGCCAGCAGCCGCCTAGTTGGGACAGGGATAATTGAAGCTTTCTTT. Protein product: CASSRLVGTGIIEAFF. The chain recombines TRBV3-1 (or the pseudogene TRBV3-2) with TRBJ1-1; 9 bases match TRBD1. CDR3 length equals 16 residues. Per germline, CDR1 LGHDT and CDR2 YNNKEL (reference sequence). Trimming at V came to 4 bases and at J to 7 bases, leaving 13 bases not matched to a gene.

The chain combines TRBV5-5 with TRBJ1-2; the D gene is possibly TRBD1 (6 bases). The germline V gene has CDR1 SGHKS and CDR2 YYEKEE (reference sequence). Between the trimmed V and J ends, which lost 0 bases and 4 bases, there was a span of 16 bases. CDR3 length equals 16 residues. The CDR3 bases are TGTGCCAGCAGCTTGGGACAGGCGGCCCTAACCTATGGCTACACCTTC. Its translation is CASSLGQAALTYGYTF.

J is TRBJ2-2 and V is TRBV5-5, with unresolved D. Per germline, CDR1 SGHKS and CDR2 YYEKEE (reference sequence). This CDR3 comprises 12 residues. V was trimmed by 4 bases and J by 2 bases, leaving 3 bases between them. CDR3 in amino acids: CASSHNTGELFF. The CDR3 bases are TGTGCCAGCAGCCATAACACCGGGGAGCTGTTTTTT.

The chain combines TRBV12-5 with TRBJ2-5; weak D call: TRBD2 (6 bases). V was clipped by 6 bases and J by 5 bases, with 19 bases between them. CDR1 and CDR2 from the germline V gene are LGHNT and FRNRAP. The CDR3 runs 15 residues. CDR3 DNA sequence: TGTGCTAGTGGCTGGGGACTCATCGGGACCGAGACCCAGTACTTC. Translated: CASGWGLIGTETQYF. Combining the CDR3 with reference TRBV12-5 and TRBJ2-5 gives the whole variable domain DARVTQTPRHKVTEMGQEVTMRCQPILGHNTVFWYRQTMMQGLELLAYFRNRAPLDDSGMPKDRFSAEMPDATLATLKIQPSEPRDSAVYFCASGWGLIGTETQYFGPGTRLLVL.

The chain is built from TRBV3-1 (or the pseudogene TRBV3-2) and TRBJ1-5; weak D call: TRBD1 (5 bases). The V gene lost 8 bases and the J gene lost 4 bases, with 12 bases spanning the gap. There are 13 residues in the CDR3. The V gene's germline CDR1 is LGHDT and CDR2 YNNKEL (reference sequence). CDR3 residues: CASSRGFNQPQHF. DNA of the CDR3: TGTGCCAGCTCCCGGGGGTTTAATCAGCCCCAGCATTTT.

V is TRBV29-1 and J is TRBJ2-7, with 7 bases that match TRBD2. Looked up from germline, CDR1 is SQVTM and CDR2 is ANQGSEA. CDR3 length equals 13 residues. The CDR3 DNA follows: TGCAGGGAGCGGGAACACGGATCCTACGAGCAGTACGTC. This gives the protein CREREHGSYEQYV.

The V call is TRBV27, the J call TRBJ1-2; 10 bases line up with TRBD1. J lost 8 bases, V lost 2 bases, and 11 bases had no gene match. Per germline, CDR1 MNHEY and CDR2 SMNVEV (reference sequence). The CDR3 is 16 amino acids. The CDR3 loop reads CASSLGFGTGVRGYTF. The CDR3 coding sequence is TGTGCCAGCAGTTTAGGGTTCGGGACAGGGGTTCGGGGCTACACCTTC.

The V gene is TRBV19, the J gene TRBJ1-5; unclear D gene. Per germline, CDR1 LNHDA and CDR2 SQIVND (reference sequence). Trimming stripped 3 bases from V and 5 bases from J, with 8 bases between. The CDR3 spans 13 residues. This chain's CDR3 is CASSMGRDQPQHF. CDR3 nucleotides: TGTGCCAGTAGTATGGGGAGGGATCAGCCCCAGCATTTT.